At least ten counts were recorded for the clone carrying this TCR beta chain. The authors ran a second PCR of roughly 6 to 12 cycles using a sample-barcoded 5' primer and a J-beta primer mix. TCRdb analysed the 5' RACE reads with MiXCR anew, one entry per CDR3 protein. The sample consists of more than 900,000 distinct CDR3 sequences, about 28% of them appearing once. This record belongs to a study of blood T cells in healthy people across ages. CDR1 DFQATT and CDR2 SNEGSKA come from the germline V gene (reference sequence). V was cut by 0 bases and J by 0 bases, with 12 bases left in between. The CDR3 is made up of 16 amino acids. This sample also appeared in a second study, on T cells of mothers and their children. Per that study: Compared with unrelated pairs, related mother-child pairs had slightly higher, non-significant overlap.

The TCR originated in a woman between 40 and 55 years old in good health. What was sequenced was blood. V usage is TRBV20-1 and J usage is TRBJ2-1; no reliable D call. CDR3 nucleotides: TGCAGTGCTAGAGATCCGGGCAGCAACTCCTACAATGAGCAGTTCTTC. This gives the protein CSARDPGSNSYNEQFF.